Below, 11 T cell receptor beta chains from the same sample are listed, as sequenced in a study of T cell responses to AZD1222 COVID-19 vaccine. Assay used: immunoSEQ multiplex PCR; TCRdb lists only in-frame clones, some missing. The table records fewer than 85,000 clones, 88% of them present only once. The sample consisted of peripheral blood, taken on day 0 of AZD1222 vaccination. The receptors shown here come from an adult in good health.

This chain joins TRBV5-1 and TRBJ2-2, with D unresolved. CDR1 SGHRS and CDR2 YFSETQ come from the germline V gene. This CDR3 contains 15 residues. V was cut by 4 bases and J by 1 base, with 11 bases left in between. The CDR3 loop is CASSPGGLNTGELFF. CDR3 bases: TGCGCCAGCAGCCCAGGTGGGCTGAACACCGGGGAGCTGTTTTTT.

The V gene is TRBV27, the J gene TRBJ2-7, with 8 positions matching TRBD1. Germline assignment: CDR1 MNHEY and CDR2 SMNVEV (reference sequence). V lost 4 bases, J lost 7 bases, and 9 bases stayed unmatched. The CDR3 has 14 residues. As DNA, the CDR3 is TGTGCCAGCAGTTCGGGGACAGGTCGAGGGGAGCAGTACTTC. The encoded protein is CASSSGTGRGEQYF.

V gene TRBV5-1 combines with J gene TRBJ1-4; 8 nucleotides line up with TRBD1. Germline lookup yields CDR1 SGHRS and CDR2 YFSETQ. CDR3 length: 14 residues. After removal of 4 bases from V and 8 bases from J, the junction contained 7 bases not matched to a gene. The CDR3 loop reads CASSPGQAGEKLFF. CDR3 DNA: TGCGCCAGCAGCCCGGGACAGGCGGGAGAAAAACTGTTTTTT. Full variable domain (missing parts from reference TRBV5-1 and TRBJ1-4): KAGVTQTPRYLIKTRGQQVTLSCSPISGHRSVSWYQQTPGQGLQFLFEYFSETQRNKGNFPGRFSGRQFSNSRSEMNVSTLELGDSALYLCASSPGQAGEKLFFGSGTQLSVL.

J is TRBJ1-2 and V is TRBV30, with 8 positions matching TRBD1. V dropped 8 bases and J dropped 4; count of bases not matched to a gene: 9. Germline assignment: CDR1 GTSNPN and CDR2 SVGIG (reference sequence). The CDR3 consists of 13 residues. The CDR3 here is CAGVLQGVYGYTF. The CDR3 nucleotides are TGTGCCGGGGTGCTACAGGGGGTCTATGGCTACACCTTC.

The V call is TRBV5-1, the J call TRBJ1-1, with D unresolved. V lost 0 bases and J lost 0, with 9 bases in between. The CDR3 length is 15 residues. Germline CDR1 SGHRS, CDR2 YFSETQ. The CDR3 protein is CASSLGSVMNTEAFF. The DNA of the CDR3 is TGCGCCAGCAGCTTGGGCAGCGTAATGAACACTGAAGCTTTCTTT.

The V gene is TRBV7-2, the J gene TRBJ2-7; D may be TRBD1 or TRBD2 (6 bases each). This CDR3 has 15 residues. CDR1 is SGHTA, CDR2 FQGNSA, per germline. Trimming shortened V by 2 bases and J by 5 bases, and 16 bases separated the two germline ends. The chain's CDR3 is CASSLSRDTTNEQYF. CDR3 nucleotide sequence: TGTGCCAGCAGCTTATCGCGGGACACTACGAACGAGCAGTACTTC.

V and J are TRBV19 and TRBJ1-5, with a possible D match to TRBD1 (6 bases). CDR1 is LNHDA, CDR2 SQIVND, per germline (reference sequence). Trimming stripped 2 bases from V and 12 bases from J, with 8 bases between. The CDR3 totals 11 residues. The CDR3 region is CASSIRQVQHF. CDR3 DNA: TGTGCCAGTAGTATACGACAGGTCCAGCATTTT.

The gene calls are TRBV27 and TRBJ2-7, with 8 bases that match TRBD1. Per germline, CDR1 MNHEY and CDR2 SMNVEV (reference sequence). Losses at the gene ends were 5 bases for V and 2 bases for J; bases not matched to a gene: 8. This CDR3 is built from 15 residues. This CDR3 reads CASSPDRDRTYEQYF. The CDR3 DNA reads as TGTGCCAGCAGTCCCGACAGGGACAGGACCTACGAGCAGTACTTC.

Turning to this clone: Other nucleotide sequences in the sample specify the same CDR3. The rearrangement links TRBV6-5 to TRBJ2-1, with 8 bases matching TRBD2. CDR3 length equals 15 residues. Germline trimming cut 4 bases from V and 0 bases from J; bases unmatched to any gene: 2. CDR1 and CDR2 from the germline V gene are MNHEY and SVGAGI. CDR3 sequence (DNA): TGTGCCAGCAGTTTAACTAGCGGCTCCTACAATGAGCAGTTCTTC. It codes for CASSLTSGSYNEQFF.

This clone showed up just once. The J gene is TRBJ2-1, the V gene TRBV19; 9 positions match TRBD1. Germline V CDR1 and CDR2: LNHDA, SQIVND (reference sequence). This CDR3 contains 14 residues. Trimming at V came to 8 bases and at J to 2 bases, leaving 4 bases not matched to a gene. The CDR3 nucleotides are TGTGCCAGTCGGGACAGGGCTCCCTACAATGAGCAGTTCTTC. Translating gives CASRDRAPYNEQFF.

CDR3 sequence: CASSLLQGYTGELFF. The CDR3 nucleotides are TGTGCCAGCAGTTTACTACAGGGGTACACCGGGGAGCTGTTTTTT. V usage is TRBV28 and J usage is TRBJ2-2; 7 positions match TRBD1. The CDR3 has 15 amino acids. V trimming: 2 bases; J trimming: 3 bases; junction bases outside the gene matches: 3. CDR1 and CDR2 from the germline V gene are MDHEN and SYDVKM. The whole variable domain, filled in from reference TRBV28 and TRBJ2-2, reads DVKVTQSSRYLVKRTGEKVFLECVQDMDHENMFWYRQDPGLGLRLIYFSYDVKMKEKGDIPEGYSVSREKKERFSLILESASTNQTSMYLCASSLLQGYTGELFFGEGSRLTVL.